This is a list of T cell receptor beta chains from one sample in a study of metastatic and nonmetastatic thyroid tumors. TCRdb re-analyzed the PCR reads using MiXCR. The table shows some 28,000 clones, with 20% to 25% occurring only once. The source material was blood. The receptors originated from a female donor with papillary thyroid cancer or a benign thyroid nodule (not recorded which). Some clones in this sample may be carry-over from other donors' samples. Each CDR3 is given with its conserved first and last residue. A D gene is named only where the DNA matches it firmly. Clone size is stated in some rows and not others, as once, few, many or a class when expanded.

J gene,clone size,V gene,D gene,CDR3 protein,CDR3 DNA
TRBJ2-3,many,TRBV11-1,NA,CASSLLKESTSTDTQYF,TGTGCCAGCAGCTTACTTAAGGAGTCCACTAGCACAGATACGCAGTATTTT
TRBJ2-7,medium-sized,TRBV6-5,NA,CASSYSGLSYEQYF,TGTGCCAGCAGTTACTCGGGACTCTCCTACGAGCAGTACTTC
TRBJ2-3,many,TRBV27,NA,CASSFFGPPRDTQYF,TGTGCCAGCAGTTTTTTCGGACCACCAAGGGATACGCAGTATTTT
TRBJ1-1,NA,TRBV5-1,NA,CASSPGTGGTEAFF,TGCGCCAGCAGCCCCGGCACGGGGGGCACTGAAGCTTTCTTT
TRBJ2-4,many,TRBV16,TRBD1,CASSRTQRSGTGIVLRNIQYF,TGTGCCAGCAGCCGCACACAACGCTCCGGGACAGGGATAGTACTAAGAAACATTCAGTACTTC
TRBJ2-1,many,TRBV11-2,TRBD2,CASSYGRADKNEQFF,TGTGCCAGCAGCTATGGGAGGGCCGATAAGAATGAGCAGTTCTTC
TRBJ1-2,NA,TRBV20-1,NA,CSALPGATYGYTF,TGCAGTGCTCTCCCGGGGGCCACCTATGGCTACACCTTC
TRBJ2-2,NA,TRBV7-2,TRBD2,CASSSTSGRTGELFF,TGTGCCAGCAGCTCCACTAGCGGGCGGACCGGGGAGCTGTTTTTT
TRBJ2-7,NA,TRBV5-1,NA,CASGLETAAISYDQYF,TGCGCCAGCGGCTTGGAGACTGCGGCAATCTCCTACGATCAGTACTTC
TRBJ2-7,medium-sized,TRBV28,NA,CASSFGRSDAYEQYF,TGTGCCAGCAGTTTCGGGAGATCCGACGCCTACGAGCAGTACTTC
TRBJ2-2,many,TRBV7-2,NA,CASSFLGGLVGTGELFF,TGTGCCAGCAGCTTTTTGGGTGGGCTAGTAGGCACCGGGGAGCTGTTTTTT
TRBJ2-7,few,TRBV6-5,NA,CASSYGHPLYEQYF,TGTGCCAGCAGTTACGGGCATCCTCTCTACGAGCAGTACTTC
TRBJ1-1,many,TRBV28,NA,CASRMGGYTEAFF,TGTGCCAGCAGAATGGGGGGATACACTGAAGCTTTCTTT